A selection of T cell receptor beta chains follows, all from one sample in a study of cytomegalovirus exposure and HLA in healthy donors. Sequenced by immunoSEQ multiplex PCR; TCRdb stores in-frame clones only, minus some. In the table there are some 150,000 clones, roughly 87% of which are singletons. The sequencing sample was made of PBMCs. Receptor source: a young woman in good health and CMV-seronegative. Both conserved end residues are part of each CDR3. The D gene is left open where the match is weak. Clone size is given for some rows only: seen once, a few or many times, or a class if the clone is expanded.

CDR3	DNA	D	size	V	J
CASSLVGDTQYF	TGCGCCAGCAGCTTGGTCGGAGATACGCAGTATTTT	.	.	TRBV5-1	TRBJ2-3
CASYKGRNYIYEQYF	TGTGCCAGCTATAAGGGGAGGAACTACATCTACGAGCAGTACTTC	.	.	TRBV6-5	TRBJ2-7
CASSLIREKETQYF	TGCGCCAGCAGCTTGATCCGGGAGAAAGAGACCCAGTACTTC	.	.	TRBV5-1	TRBJ2-5
CASSDLVDTTKQYF	TGCGCCAGCAGCGACCTTGTGGACACTACGAAGCAGTACTTC	.	once	TRBV5-1	TRBJ2-7
CASRFGARNTEAFF	TGTGCAAGTCGCTTTGGAGCAAGGAACACTGAAGCTTTCTTT	.	.	TRBV12-2	TRBJ1-1
CASSITGREKLFF	TGTGCCAGCAGCATAACAGGGCGCGAGAAACTGTTTTTT	.	.	TRBV6-5	TRBJ1-4
CASSSVAPPLEQYF	TGCGCCAGCAGCTCCGTAGCCCCTCCGTTGGAGCAGTACTTC	.	.	TRBV5-1	TRBJ2-7
CASSPHTGGPTDTQYF	TGTGCCAGCAGTCCTCATACAGGGGGCCCTACAGATACGCAGTATTTT	TRBD1	.	TRBV27	TRBJ2-3
CASSHEDWRNTGELFF	TGCGCCAGCAGCCACGAAGACTGGAGGAACACCGGGGAGCTGTTTTTT	.	.	TRBV4-1	TRBJ2-2
CASSNPYRGRINEQFF	TGTGCCAGCAGCAACCCATACAGGGGGCGTATCAATGAGCAGTTCTTC	TRBD1	.	TRBV9	TRBJ2-1
CASSFLNPGKYEQYF	TGTGCCAGCAGCTTTCTGAACCCAGGGAAATACGAGCAGTACTTC	.	once	TRBV5-6	TRBJ2-7
CASSIAKNTGELFF	TGTGCCAGTAGTATCGCGAAGAACACCGGGGAGCTGTTTTTT	.	.	TRBV19	TRBJ2-2
CASSTRDRGHTDTQYF	TGTGCCAGCAGTACCCGGGACAGGGGACACACAGATACGCAGTATTTT	TRBD1	.	TRBV27	TRBJ2-3
CASSLGTSGFTYEQYF	TGTGCCAGCAGTTTAGGGACTAGCGGATTCACCTACGAGCAGTACTTC	TRBD2	.	TRBV27	TRBJ2-7
CASSVVTGSTDTQYF	TGTGCCAGCAGCGTAGTTACGGGGAGCACAGATACGCAGTATTTT	.	.	TRBV9	TRBJ2-3
CASSPPGGSASGYNEQFF	TGCGCCAGCAGCCCCCCTGGGGGGAGCGCTTCGGGCTACAATGAGCAGTTCTTC	.	.	TRBV4-1	TRBJ2-1
CASSPTGASGSREQYF	TGTGCCAGCAGCCCTACGGGGGCTAGCGGTAGTCGGGAGCAGTACTTC	.	.	TRBV7-3	TRBJ2-5
CASSPFGGRAIYEQYF	TGCGCCAGCAGCCCCTTCGGGGGGAGGGCCATTTACGAGCAGTACTTC	TRBD2	.	TRBV4-1	TRBJ2-7
CASSQVQTTGYTF	TGCGCCAGCAGCCAAGTACAGACAACTGGCTACACCTTC	.	.	TRBV4-1	TRBJ1-2
CASSPSGTGGPVANEKLFF	TGTGCCAGCAGCCCCTCTGGGACAGGGGGACCGGTGGCTAATGAAAAACTGTTTTTT	TRBD1	.	TRBV27	TRBJ1-4
CASSLGIQGSEKLFF	TGTGCCAGCAGCTTAGGAATACAGGGTAGCGAAAAACTGTTTTTT	.	.	TRBV11-2	TRBJ1-4
CASIVGHAYNYGYTF	TGTGCCAGTATTGTCGGACACGCCTATAACTATGGCTACACCTTC	.	.	TRBV19	TRBJ1-2
CASSLQGPGGPQETQYF	TGTGCCAGCAGCCTCCAGGGACCGGGAGGACCCCAAGAGACCCAGTACTTC	TRBD2	.	TRBV2	TRBJ2-5
CASSLNPGIGGNTIYF	TGTGCCAGCAGCTTAAACCCGGGGATCGGAGGAAACACCATATATTTT	.	.	TRBV7-8	TRBJ1-3
CASRPLGTGELEQYF	TGTGCCAGTAGGCCCCTAGGGACAGGGGAGCTCGAGCAGTACTTC	TRBD1	.	TRBV19	TRBJ2-7
CASRDRGGYGYTF	TGTGCCAGTAGAGACAGGGGCGGCTATGGCTACACCTTC	TRBD1	.	TRBV19	TRBJ1-2
CASSWGTGNDGYTF	TGCGCCAGCAGCTGGGGGACAGGGAATGATGGCTACACCTTC	TRBD1	.	TRBV5-1	TRBJ1-2
CASSLGGLGNEQFF	TGTGCCAGCAGCTTAGGGGGGCTTGGGAATGAGCAGTTCTTC	.	few	TRBV7-7	TRBJ2-1
CASIPQGGGKTQYF	TGTGCCAGCATCCCACAGGGGGGAGGGAAGACCCAGTACTTC	.	.	TRBV28	TRBJ2-5
CSSSSPLSRDLNSYEQYF	TGTTCCAGCAGCTCCCCTCTATCTCGGGACTTGAACTCCTACGAGCAGTACTTC	.	.	TRBV7-9	TRBJ2-7
CASSGLAAPYEQYF	TGTGCCAGCAGCGGGCTAGCGGCCCCCTACGAGCAGTACTTC	TRBD2	.	TRBV11-2	TRBJ2-7
CASRPGQGWTGELFF	TGCGCCAGCAGACCGGGACAGGGTTGGACCGGGGAGCTGTTTTTT	TRBD1	.	TRBV5-1	TRBJ2-2
CASSRSRAYGYTF	TGTGCCAGCAGTCGATCCCGCGCCTATGGCTACACCTTC	.	.	TRBV27	TRBJ1-2
CASSGTGDTQYF	TGTGCCAGCTCAGGGACAGGAGATACGCAGTATTTT	TRBD1	.	TRBV18	TRBJ2-3
CASSTPQGQGYSNQPQHF	TGTGCCAGTAGTACCCCCCAAGGACAGGGCTATAGCAATCAGCCCCAGCATTTT	TRBD1	.	TRBV19	TRBJ1-5
CSGGDYNSPLHF	TGCAGCGGCGGGGACTATAATTCACCCCTCCACTTT	.	.	TRBV29-1	TRBJ1-6
CASRPTGRYQLQHF	TGTGCCAGCAGGCCGACAGGGAGATATCAGCTCCAGCATTTT	TRBD1	.	TRBV6-1	TRBJ1-5
CASTPAGGLNEQFF	TGTGCCAGCACCCCTGCGGGGGGCCTCAATGAGCAGTTCTTC	TRBD2	.	TRBV7-2	TRBJ2-1
CASSPGGPAGEKLFF	TGCGCCAGCAGCCCCGGAGGCCCGGCGGGTGAAAAACTGTTTTTT	.	.	TRBV5-1	TRBJ1-4
CSVGGLGEAFF	TGCAGCGTTGGCGGGCTAGGTGAAGCTTTCTTT	.	.	TRBV29-1	TRBJ1-1
CASSETEYGYTF	TGCGCCAGCAGTGAGACGGAGTATGGCTACACCTTC	.	.	TRBV10-1	TRBJ1-2
CASSTGLSSYNEQFF	TGTGCCAGCAGCACGGGACTAAGCTCCTACAATGAGCAGTTCTTC	TRBD2	.	TRBV7-9	TRBJ2-1
CASSYGLAGARDTQYF	TGTGCCAGCAGCTACGGACTAGCGGGAGCTCGAGATACGCAGTATTTT	TRBD2	.	TRBV13	TRBJ2-3
CASSSIPDRRETQYF	TGTGCCAGTAGTTCCATACCGGACAGGCGAGAGACCCAGTACTTC	TRBD1	.	TRBV19	TRBJ2-5
CASSLAGWATDTQYF	TGCGCCAGCAGCTTGGCCGGCTGGGCCACAGATACGCAGTATTTT	.	.	TRBV5-1	TRBJ2-3
CASSLATAGAGELFF	TGTGCCAGCAGCTTGGCCACGGCAGGCGCCGGGGAGCTGTTTTTT	.	.	TRBV5-4	TRBJ2-2
CASSDSQGMNTEAFF	TGTGCCAGCAGCGACTCACAGGGGATGAACACTGAAGCTTTCTTT	TRBD1	.	TRBV11-1	TRBJ1-1
CASSLERGPSYNEQFF	TGTGCCAGCAGCTTAGAGCGGGGACCCTCCTACAATGAGCAGTTCTTC	TRBD2	.	TRBV7-9	TRBJ2-1
CASRGSSYEQYF	TGCGCCAGCAGGGGCAGCTCCTACGAGCAGTACTTC	.	.	TRBV5-1	TRBJ2-7
CASSPGGGGAYGYTF	TGTGCCAGCTCACCCGGAGGAGGGGGCGCTTATGGCTACACCTTC	TRBD1	.	TRBV18	TRBJ1-2
CATGGAANVGELFF	TGTGCCACAGGCGGGGCTGCGAACGTCGGGGAGCTGTTTTTT	.	.	TRBV19	TRBJ2-2